The clone carrying this T cell receptor beta chain has ten or more counts. Its cognate antigen is unknown. V lost 3 bases and J 0 bases, leaving 8 bases between the germline ends. The CDR3 extends over 13 amino acids. CDR1 and CDR2 (germline): DFQATT, SNEGSKA (reference sequence). This specimen comes from a study of T-cell reconstitution after alpha-beta-depleted transplantation in children. Study conclusions and caveats: Day-60 TCRbeta diversity that was high in some patients was derived from surviving recipient T cells and thymic progenitors. Newly made T cells mostly supplied T-cell counts and diversity one year after transplant.

A TCRbeta library incorporating unique molecular identifiers was prepared. Each CDR3 protein is one row after TCRdb ran MiXCR on the PCR reads. Here the sample spans about 260,000 distinct CDR3 sequences, 6.5% to 9% being singletons. Here the sequenced sample was PBMCs, mostly from graft donor cells, taken 180 days after TCRalphabeta/CD19-depleted stem cell transplant. This receptor was identified in a male patient aged 10 to 17 who had a stem cell transplant for acute lymphoblastic leukemia, so the T cells may come from the graft donor. This rearrangement joins TRBV20-1 to TRBJ1-2; D ambiguous. In DNA form, the CDR3 reads TGCAGTGCTAGTAGGGATCCTAACTATGGCTACACCTTC. Protein product: CSASRDPNYGYTF.